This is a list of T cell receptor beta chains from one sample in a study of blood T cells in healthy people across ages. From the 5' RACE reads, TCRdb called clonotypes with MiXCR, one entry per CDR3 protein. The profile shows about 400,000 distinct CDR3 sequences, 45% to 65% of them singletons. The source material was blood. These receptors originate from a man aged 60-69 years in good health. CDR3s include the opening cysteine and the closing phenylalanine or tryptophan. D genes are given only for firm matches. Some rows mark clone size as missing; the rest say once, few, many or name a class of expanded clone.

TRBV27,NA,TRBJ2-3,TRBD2,TGTGCCAGCAGTAAACTAGCGGCGGGGACAGATACGCAGTATTTT,CASSKLAAGTDTQYF
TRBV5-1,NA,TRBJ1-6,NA,TGCGCCAGCAGCGCAGCAACAAATTCACCCCTCCACTTT,CASSAATNSPLHF
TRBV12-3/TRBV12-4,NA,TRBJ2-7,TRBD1,TGTGCCAGCAAACCGGGACAGGGTTACGAGCAGTACTTC,CASKPGQGYEQYF
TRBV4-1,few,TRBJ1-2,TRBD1,TGCGCCAGCAGCCACGGACAGGGGGCGAACTATGGCTACACCTTC,CASSHGQGANYGYTF
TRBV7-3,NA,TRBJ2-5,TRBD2,TGTGCCAGCGGGGAGGGAGAGACCCAGTACTTC,CASGEGETQYF
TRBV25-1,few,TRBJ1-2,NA,TGTGCCAGCAGTGGAGTAGGGGGGCAAGAAGGCTACACCTTC,CASSGVGGQEGYTF
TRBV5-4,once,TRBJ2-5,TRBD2,TGTGCCAGCAGCTCGATTAGCGGGAACGACGAGACCCAGTACTTC,CASSSISGNDETQYF
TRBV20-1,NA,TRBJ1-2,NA,TGCAGTGCCGCTGACATTTCTCGGGATGGCTACACCTTC,CSAADISRDGYTF
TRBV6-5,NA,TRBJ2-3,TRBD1,TGTGCCAGCAGTTACAGGGGGCAGAGCACAGATACGCAGTATTTT,CASSYRGQSTDTQYF
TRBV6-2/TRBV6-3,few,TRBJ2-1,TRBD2,TGTGCCAGCAGCCCCCCCGCGTTGGCGGGAGGGCTACATGAGCAGTTCTTC,CASSPPALAGGLHEQFF
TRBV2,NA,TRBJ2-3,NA,TGTGCCAGCAGTGGACAAGCGGAGGTACGCACAGATACGCAGTATTTT,CASSGQAEVRTDTQYF
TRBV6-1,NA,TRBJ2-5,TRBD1,TGTGCCAGCAGTGAACGATTTTCAGGGGGCCCCCTCCAAGAGACCCAGTACTTC,CASSERFSGGPLQETQYF
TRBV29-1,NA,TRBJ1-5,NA,TGCAGCTCGCCCAGGCTTGGCAATCAGCCCCAGCATTTT,CSSPRLGNQPQHF
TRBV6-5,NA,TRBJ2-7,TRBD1,TGTGCCAGCAGTTACTTCGCCGGGACAGGGAAGGGCGAGCAGTACTTC,CASSYFAGTGKGEQYF
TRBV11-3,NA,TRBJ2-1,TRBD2,TGTGCCAGCAGCTCTAGACTAGCGGGGGGTAGCAATGAGCAGTTCTTC,CASSSRLAGGSNEQFF
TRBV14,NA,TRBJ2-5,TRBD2,TGTGCCAGCAGCCGAAACGGGGGGCAAGAGACCCAGTACTTC,CASSRNGGQETQYF
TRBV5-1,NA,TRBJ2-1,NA,TGCGCCAGCAGCCCGGGATCCCCTCCGTACAATGAGCAGTTCTTC,CASSPGSPPYNEQFF
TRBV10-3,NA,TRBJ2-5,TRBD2,TGTGCCATCAGTGTTGAGGCTAGCGGGGAAGAGACCCAGTACTTC,CAISVEASGEETQYF
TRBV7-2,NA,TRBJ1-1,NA,TGTGCCAGCAGCTTGACAGTTCTTATGAACACTGAAGCTTTCTTT,CASSLTVLMNTEAFF
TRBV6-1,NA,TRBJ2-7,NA,TGTGCCGCCCAGGCCGGGACACCTCCCTACGAGCAGTACTTC,CAAQAGTPPYEQYF
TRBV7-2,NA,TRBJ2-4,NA,TGTGCCAGCAGCACCTTAGACATTCGGTACTTC,CASSTLDIRYF
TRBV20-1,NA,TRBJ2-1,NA,TGCAGTGTTGGGACTCCCAATGAGCAGTTCTTC,CSVGTPNEQFF
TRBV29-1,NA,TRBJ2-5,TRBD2,TGCAGCGTTGAGGGGACTAGCCAAGAGACCCAGTACTTC,CSVEGTSQETQYF
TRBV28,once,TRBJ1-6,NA,TGCGCCAGCAGTCCCCTTCTCGGTAATTCACCCCTCCACTTT,CASSPLLGNSPLHF
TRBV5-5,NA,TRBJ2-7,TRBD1,TGTGCCAGCAGCTATAACAGGGGTACCTCCTACGAGCAGTACTTC,CASSYNRGTSYEQYF
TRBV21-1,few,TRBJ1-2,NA,TGTGCCAGCAGCCGACAGGGAGGTGGCTACACCTTC,CASSRQGGGYTF
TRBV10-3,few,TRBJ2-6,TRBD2,TGTGCCATCGGGAGGGCACCTAACTCTGGGGCCAACGTCCTGACTTTC,CAIGRAPNSGANVLTF
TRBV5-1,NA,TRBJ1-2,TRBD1,TGCGCCAGCAGCTGGGGACAGGGGACCCACTATGGCTACACCTTC,CASSWGQGTHYGYTF
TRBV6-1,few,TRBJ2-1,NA,TGTGCCAGCACGGACAGCTCCTACAATGAGCAGTTCTTC,CASTDSSYNEQFF
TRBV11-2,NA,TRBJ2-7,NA,TGTGCCAGCAGCTTATCGGGACCAGTCTACGAGCAGTACTTC,CASSLSGPVYEQYF
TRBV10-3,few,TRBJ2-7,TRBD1,TGTGCCATCAGTGAGTTCCAGGGGGCAGCCTACGAGCAGTACTTC,CAISEFQGAAYEQYF
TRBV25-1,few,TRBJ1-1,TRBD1,TGTGCCAGCAGTGAATCAGGGGCAGGGGGCACTGAAGCTTTCTTT,CASSESGAGGTEAFF
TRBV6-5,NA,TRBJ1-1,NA,TGTGCCAGCAGTTACTCAGGCAAGAACACTGAAGCTTTCTTT,CASSYSGKNTEAFF
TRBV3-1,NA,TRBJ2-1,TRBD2,TGTGCCAGCAGCCCCAGCGGGATTACAATGGAGCAGTTCTTC,CASSPSGITMEQFF
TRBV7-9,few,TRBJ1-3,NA,TGTGCCAGCAGCCGCCGCCGACAGGAAAGCTCTGGAAACACCATATATTTT,CASSRRRQESSGNTIYF
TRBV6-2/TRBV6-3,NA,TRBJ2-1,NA,TGTGCCAGCAGTTACCCGGGTTCGGGGAGGAATGAGCAGTTCTTC,CASSYPGSGRNEQFF
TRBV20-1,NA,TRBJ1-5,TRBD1,TGCAGTGCCCCGCTCGGGACAGGAATTAATCAGCCCCAGCATTTT,CSAPLGTGINQPQHF
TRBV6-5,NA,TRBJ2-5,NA,TGTGCCAGCAGTTCGGTACAGGGTCGTGAGCAGTACTTC,CASSSVQGREQYF
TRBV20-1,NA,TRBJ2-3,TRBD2,TGCAGTGCTAGTTCCCGGACTAGCGGGGGTGTTACAGATACGCAGTATTTT,CSASSRTSGGVTDTQYF
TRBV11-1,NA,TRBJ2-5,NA,TGTGCCAGCAGCCAGGGGGGATTCCAAGAGACCCAGTACTTC,CASSQGGFQETQYF
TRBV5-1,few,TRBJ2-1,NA,TGCGCCAGCAGCTCAGTAGGAGACAATGAGCAGTTCTTC,CASSSVGDNEQFF
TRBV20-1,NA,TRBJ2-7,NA,TGCAGTGCTAGGGGGAACAGCCCCTACGAGCAGTACTTC,CSARGNSPYEQYF
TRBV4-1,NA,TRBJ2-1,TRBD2,TGCGCCAGCAGCCAGACGACCGGGACTAGCGGTTACAATGAGCAGTTCTTC,CASSQTTGTSGYNEQFF
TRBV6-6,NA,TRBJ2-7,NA,TGTGCCAGCATGAGAGGATACGACGAGCAGTACTTC,CASMRGYDEQYF
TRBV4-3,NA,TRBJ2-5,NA,TGCGCCAGCAGCCAAGATGGCGGAACCAGCCAGGTTCAGTACTTC,CASSQDGGTSQVQYF
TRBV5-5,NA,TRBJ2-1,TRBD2,TGTGCCAGCAGCTTGGCCGCTAGCGGCAACAATGAGCAGTTCTTC,CASSLAASGNNEQFF
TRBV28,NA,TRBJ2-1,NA,TGTGCCAGCAGTTATAGCGGAAGCTCCTACAATGAGCAGTTCTTC,CASSYSGSSYNEQFF
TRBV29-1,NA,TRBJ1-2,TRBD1,TGCAGCGTTGATACTCAGGGGGCCGAAGGCTACACCTTC,CSVDTQGAEGYTF
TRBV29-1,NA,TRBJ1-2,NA,TGCAGCGATCGGGGAGGGGATGGCTACACCTTC,CSDRGGDGYTF
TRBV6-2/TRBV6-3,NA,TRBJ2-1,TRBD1,TGTGCCAGCACTCCCGGGACAGGGAGGAATGAGCAGTTCTTC,CASTPGTGRNEQFF
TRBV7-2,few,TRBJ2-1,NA,TGTGCCAGCAGCTTAGTGACGGTAGGGGTCTACAATGAGCAGTTCTTC,CASSLVTVGVYNEQFF